A single sample is the source of the 14 T cell receptor beta chains below, sequenced in a study of tumor-infiltrating lymphocytes in primary liver carcinoma. Unsorted bulk tissue (roughly 17-33 mg) underwent RNA and DNA co-extraction. Constant-region priming of 500 ng total RNA yielded TCR beta cDNA. ARM-PCR was slightly modified, and three nested multiplex PCR rounds with it gave rise to the TCR beta libraries. TRBV1-TRBV30 forward primers paired with a C-beta reverse primer were used in the first two PCR rounds, which ran approximately 10 cycles each. TCRdb re-called the multiplex PCR reads with MiXCR, one entry per CDR3 protein. The table lists 100,000 to 150,000 distinct CDR3 sequences, 60% to 75% of them singletons, with 8% to 9% in the top ten. Sequenced sample: liver tumor tissue from sampling region 3. Stated subset: tumor region T3, left-lateral pole. These receptor sequences come from a woman aged 55-69 years with primary liver carcinoma and hepatitis B virus infection.

As concerns this clonotype: A much larger clone sits a single nucleotide away, making a read error possible. The rearrangement joins TRBV6-5 to TRBJ1-5; 9 bases are shared with TRBD1. CDR3 length: 12 residues. Germline CDR1 is MNHEY and CDR2 is SVGAGI. The CDR3 sequence is CASSEYRGPQQF. In nucleotides, the CDR3 is TGTGCCAGCAGTGAGTACAGGGGGCCCCAGCAGTTT.

To note about this clonotype: The junction shows a germline mismatch at one end, possibly a read error. V and J are TRBV7-9 and TRBJ1-5; D gene ambiguous. Germline V gives CDR1 SEHNR, CDR2 FQNEAQ (reference sequence). The CDR3 contains 12 residues. This CDR3 is CASNGLDQPQHF. The CDR3 region has the DNA TGTGCCAGCAACGGACTCGATCAACCCCAGCATTTT.

Comments on this clonotype: Sequence at one end of the junction differs from germline and may be a read error. V gene TRBV29-1 combines with J gene TRBJ2-4; 9 nucleotides line up with TRBD2. The CDR3 consists of 18 residues. Germline assignment: CDR1 SQVTM and CDR2 ANQGSEA. The CDR3 bases are TGCAGCGTTGAGGATCAGTTTGGGGGCGGGAGGGCCAGCGGCATTCGGTACTTC. Its translation: CSVEDQFGGGRASGIRYF.

As concerns this clonotype: This clone may be a read error of a much larger clone one base away. CDR3 nucleotides: TGTGCCAGCAGTTCACTACAGGGAAGGATCAACACCTTC. It yields the protein CASSSLQGRINTF. The chain carries TRBV12-3 or TRBV12-4 and TRBJ1-2; D might be TRBD1 (6 bases). The CDR3 spans 13 residues. The V end lost 4 bases, the J end lost 12 bases, and 18 bases lay between the germline ends.

This chain links TRBV11-2 with TRBJ2-3; 7 nucleotides agree with TRBD2. V gave up 3 bases and J gave up 6 bases; unmatched junction bases: 6. This CDR3 is 14 amino acids long. CDR1 SGHAT and CDR2 FQNNGV come from the germline V gene. In nucleotides, the CDR3 is TGTGCCAGCAGCTTGGACGGGGGGATTGATACGCAGTATTTT. Protein sequence: CASSLDGGIDTQYF. Combining the CDR3 with reference TRBV11-2 and TRBJ2-3 gives the whole variable domain EAGVAQSPRYKIIEKRQSVAFWCNPISGHATLYWYQQILGQGPKLLIQFQNNGVVDDSQLPKDRFSAERLKGVDSTLKIQPAKLEDSAVYLCASSLDGGIDTQYFGPGTRLTVL.

This sequence joins TRBV5-1 and TRBJ2-7, with 7 bases that match TRBD1. Germline V gene lookup returns CDR1 SGHRS and CDR2 YFSETQ. Trimming cost V 6 bases and J 0 bases; bases outside gene matches: 12. The CDR3 loop spans 16 amino acids. The CDR3 sequence: CASNPGTAGDSYEQYF. In DNA form, the CDR3 reads TGCGCCAGCAACCCCGGGACAGCTGGCGACTCCTACGAGCAGTACTTC.

This clonotype was counted ten times or more. The V gene is TRBV30, the J gene TRBJ1-2; D possibly corresponds to TRBD1 (6 bases). Trimming shortened V by 8 bases and J by 1 base, and 11 bases separated the two germline ends. CDR3 size: 12 residues. From germline, CDR1 is GTSNPN and CDR2 SVGIG (reference sequence). The CDR3 region is CARYRVNYGYTF. The CDR3 bases are TGTGCCAGATACAGGGTTAACTATGGCTACACCTTC. Combining the CDR3 with reference TRBV30 and TRBJ1-2 gives the whole variable domain SQTIHQWPATLVQPVGSPLSLECTVEGTSNPNLYWYRQAAGRGLQLLFYSVGIGQISSEVPQNLSASRPQDRQFILSSKKLLLSDSGFYLCARYRVNYGYTFGSGTRLTVV.

The rearrangement joins TRBV28 to TRBJ2-1; TRBD2 matches 8 bases. The germline V gene encodes CDR1 MDHEN and CDR2 SYDVKM. The CDR3 contains 13 residues. Trimming removed 5 bases from V and 6 bases from J; junction bases left unmatched: 3. CDR3: CASSRLALNEQFF. CDR3 coding DNA: TGTGCCAGCAGTCGACTAGCGCTCAATGAGCAGTTCTTC.

Notes on this clonotype: This could be a read error, since a much larger clone is one nucleotide away. The rearrangement joins TRBV29-1 to TRBJ1-1; D is unresolved. Germline CDR1 is SQVTM and CDR2 is ANQGSEA. CDR3 length: 11 residues. CDR3 bases: TGCAGCGTGATTTTGGTCGCTGAAGCTTCCTTT. Its translation: CSVILVAEASF.

This clonotype occurred many times. V and J are TRBV15 and TRBJ2-7, with a tentative D call TRBD1 (6 bases). The CDR3 consists of 14 residues. Germline lookup yields CDR1 LNHNV and CDR2 YYDKDF (reference sequence). V was pared by 3 bases and J by 3 bases, with 12 bases between. For the CDR3, the DNA is TGTGCCACCAGCAGGGGACAAAACGACTACGAGCAGTACTTC. Its protein is CATSRGQNDYEQYF.

This clonotype has just a few counts. The junction departs from the called germline gene at one end, perhaps through a read error. This rearrangement joins TRBV5-1 to TRBJ2-7; 7 nucleotides align to TRBD2. In germline, CDR1 is SGHRS, CDR2 YFSETQ. This CDR3 contains 17 residues. The CDR3 loop is CASSLAPRDGGSYEQYF. The CDR3 nucleotides read TGCGCCAGCAGTTTGGCCCCACGGGACGGGGGGTCCTACGAGCAGTACTTC.

This chain joins TRBV4-1 and TRBJ2-5; D perhaps matches TRBD2 (6 bases). V dropped 7 bases and J dropped 4 bases, with 19 bases sitting between them. The CDR3 has 15 residues. Germline values: CDR1 MGHRA, CDR2 YSYEKL. DNA for the CDR3: TGCGCCAGCAACCACGTTGGAGGGAGTGGAGAGACCCAGTACTTC. It encodes CASNHVGGSGETQYF.

The chain has TRBV11-2 and TRBJ2-2; the D gene is possibly TRBD1 (5 bases). CDR3 length: 18 amino acids. Germline CDR1 SGHAT, CDR2 FQNNGV. Trimming shortened V by 5 bases and J by 3 bases, and 22 bases separated the two germline ends. CDR3 DNA: TGTGCCAGCAGCCTACGGTTGGGTGGGCAGGGCTACACCGGGGAGCTGTTTTTT. Protein product: CASSLRLGGQGYTGELFF.

The rearrangement uses TRBV11-2 and TRBJ2-7, with D unresolved. Trimming shortened V by 7 bases and J by 5 bases, and 18 bases separated the two germline ends. The CDR3 runs to 14 residues. Germline V gene sequence: CDR1 SGHAT, CDR2 FQNNGV. The chain's CDR3 is CASIHQRMGDEQYF. Written as DNA, the CDR3 is TGTGCCAGCATCCACCAGAGAATGGGTGACGAGCAGTACTTC.